The 32 T cell receptor beta chains reported below all come from one sample, sequenced in a study of T-cell memory formation after mild COVID-19. TCRdb itself ran the 5' RACE reads through MiXCR, one entry per CDR3 protein. The data contain around 130,000 distinct CDR3 sequences, about 15% of them singletons. The sequenced sample was PBMCs or a T cell subset sorted from them (not recorded which). The receptor source for this set is an adult woman who had mild COVID-19 (a few samples of this study predate the infection). Cell type and time point are not known.

This clonotype was recorded a few times. V usage is TRBV12-3 or TRBV12-4 and J usage is TRBJ2-1; TRBD2 aligns across 9 bases. This CDR3 has 15 amino acids. J lost 4 bases, V lost 7 bases, and 8 bases had no gene match. The CDR3 DNA reads TGTGCCAGCAACCCGACTAGCGGTCAATACAATGAGCAGTTCTTC. Translated, it gives CASNPTSGQYNEQFF.

The rearrangement joins TRBV12-3 or TRBV12-4 to TRBJ2-7, with 8 bases fitting TRBD1. The CDR3 runs to 13 residues. V was pared by 3 bases and J by 6 bases, with 4 bases of the junction left unmatched. This CDR3 reads CASSFAGGVEQYF. CDR3 in DNA: TGTGCCAGCAGTTTCGCAGGGGGCGTCGAGCAGTACTTC.

This clonotype was observed a handful of times. The V call is TRBV7-9, the J call TRBJ1-6; D possibly corresponds to TRBD1 (6 bases). V was shortened by 6 bases and J by 10 bases, with 10 bases between the two germline ends. Germline CDR1 and CDR2: SEHNR and FQNEAQ (reference sequence). This CDR3 has 12 amino acids. The DNA for the CDR3 is TGTGCCAGCAGTAGAGGGGGGTCACCCCTCCACTTT. Protein: CASSRGGSPLHF.

This clonotype was seen more than once but under ten times. The rearrangement links TRBV3-1 to TRBJ2-1; D remains ambiguous. The CDR3 consists of 13 residues. The V end lost 7 bases, the J end lost 15 bases, and 22 bases lay between the germline ends. The V gene's germline CDR1 is LGHDT and CDR2 YNNKEL (reference sequence). CDR3 in amino acids: CASKKNSLGGLFF. DNA for the CDR3: TGTGCCAGCAAGAAGAATAGCTTGGGCGGTCTGTTCTTC.

The chain carries TRBV24-1 and TRBJ1-4; TRBD1 matches 7 bases. Losses at the gene ends were 2 bases for V and 8 bases for J; bases not matched to a gene: 10. The CDR3 consists of 16 residues. Germline CDR1 KGHDR, CDR2 SFDVKD. CDR3: CATSDSRTGFDEKLFF. CDR3 DNA sequence: TGTGCCACCAGTGATTCCCGGACAGGTTTTGACGAAAAACTGTTTTTT.

The V and J genes are TRBV6-1 and TRBJ2-6; 7 nucleotides match TRBD1. V shed 7 bases, J shed 0 bases, and the junction held 9 bases outside the gene matches. Germline lookup yields CDR1 MNHNS and CDR2 SASEGT. This CDR3 has 17 residues. The CDR3 DNA reads as TGTGCCAGCATGAAAAGGACAGGCGGCTCTGGGGCCAACGTCCTGACTTTC. Amino acids: CASMKRTGGSGANVLTF.

V usage is TRBV29-1 and J usage is TRBJ2-5, with D perhaps TRBD2 (5 bases). CDR1 is SQVTM and CDR2 is ANQGSEA in the germline V gene. The CDR3 totals 12 residues. The V gene lost 6 bases and the J gene lost 2 bases, with 10 bases spanning the gap. CDR3 DNA sequence: TGCAGCGTCTTAGCGTGGCAAGAGACCCAGTACTTC. As protein: CSVLAWQETQYF.

This clonotype was detected a few times. This CDR3 reads CASSPSGQGYETQYF. The DNA for the CDR3 is TGTGCCAGCAGTCCCTCGGGACAGGGTTACGAGACCCAGTACTTC. The J gene is TRBJ2-5, the V gene TRBV6-4; 9 bases are a match to TRBD1. The germline CDR1 and CDR2 sequences are MRHNA and SNTAGT. The CDR3 length is 15 residues. The J segment lost 5 bases and the V segment lost 5 bases, leaving 9 bases of the junction unmatched.

The DNA of the CDR3 is TGCAGCGCCGGATTTGGGGAAAATGAGCAGTTCTTC. As protein: CSAGFGENEQFF. This chain joins TRBV29-1 and TRBJ2-1; D remains ambiguous. The V gene's germline CDR1 is SQVTM and CDR2 ANQGSEA. This CDR3 is built from 12 residues. Trimming took off 7 bases at V and 7 bases at J, with 14 bases between the two ends.

For the CDR3, the DNA is TGCAGTGCTAGAGTAGGCGGATCACCCCTCCACTTT. It encodes CSARVGGSPLHF. The chain recombines TRBV20-1 with TRBJ1-6; D gene ambiguous. V was clipped by 1 base and J by 10 bases, with 8 bases between them. The length of the CDR3 is 12 residues. Germline loops: CDR1 DFQATT, CDR2 SNEGSKA (reference sequence).

The rearrangement uses TRBV4-3 and TRBJ2-1, with no clear D. The germline V gene encodes CDR1 LGHNA and CDR2 YSLEER. The CDR3 contains 15 residues. V gave up 1 base and J gave up 1 base, with 8 bases separating them. CDR3 in amino acids: CASSQGLGSYNEQFF. The CDR3 DNA is TGCGCCAGCAGCCAAGGCCTGGGGTCCTACAATGAGCAGTTCTTC.

This clonotype turned up a few times. The V call is TRBV12-5, the J call TRBJ2-3; D is perhaps TRBD1 (5 bases). CDR3 length: 16 amino acids. The germline V gene encodes CDR1 LGHNT and CDR2 FRNRAP. The ends were cut back, 2 bases at V and 2 bases at J, with 14 bases in the middle. The CDR3 DNA follows: TGTGCTAGTGGTTTGATCTTAGGGGCGTCCACAGATACGCAGTATTTT. Translated, it gives CASGLILGASTDTQYF.

This rearrangement joins TRBV29-1 to TRBJ2-5; 8 positions agree with TRBD1. The J segment lost 1 base and the V segment lost 7 bases, leaving 8 bases of the junction unmatched. The CDR3 length is 14 residues. Germline CDR1 is SQVTM and CDR2 is ANQGSEA. The CDR3 protein is CSANRGYLQETQYF. The DNA for the CDR3 is TGCAGCGCCAACAGGGGGTACCTCCAAGAGACCCAGTACTTC.

This clonotype was counted at least ten times. The rearrangement joins TRBV10-3 to TRBJ2-7, with no clear D. The length of the CDR3 is 13 residues. CDR1 is ENHRY and CDR2 is SYGVKD in the germline V gene. Trimming removed 3 bases at V and 3 bases at J, with 9 bases between. CDR3 protein: CAISDENRYEQYF. CDR3 in DNA: TGTGCCATCAGTGATGAGAACCGCTACGAGCAGTACTTC.

This clonotype was observed a handful of times. V and J are TRBV11-2 and TRBJ1-2, with TRBD1 matching 7 bases. Trimming at V came to 1 base and at J to 7 bases, leaving 6 bases not matched to a gene. CDR3 length equals 14 residues. CDR1 is SGHAT and CDR2 is FQNNGV in the germline V gene. This CDR3 reads CASSLVGTAAGYTF. Here the CDR3 DNA reads TGTGCCAGCAGCTTAGTTGGGACAGCTGCTGGCTACACCTTC.

This clonotype was found a few times. The rearrangement uses TRBV12-3 or TRBV12-4 and TRBJ2-3; D could derive from TRBD1 or TRBD2 (5 bases each). The CDR3 consists of 15 residues. The V and J ends lost 1 base and 6 bases respectively, with 14 bases between them. The CDR3 is CASSLDVGVSDTQYF. The CDR3 coding sequence is TGTGCCAGCAGTTTAGATGTGGGGGTGTCGGATACGCAGTATTTT.

The chain joins TRBV7-3 to TRBJ1-2; D is undetermined. The CDR3 has 12 amino acids. V dropped 5 bases and J dropped 8 bases, with 12 bases sitting between them. Per germline, CDR1 SGHTA and CDR2 FQGTGA. The CDR3 bases are TGTGCCAGCAGCCCGGGCTTATTAGGCTACACCTTC. Residues: CASSPGLLGYTF. Drawing the rest from reference TRBV7-3 and TRBJ1-2, the complete variable domain is GAGVSQTPSNKVTEKGKYVELRCDPISGHTALYWYRQSLGQGPEFLIYFQGTGAADDSGLPNDRFFAVRPEGSVSTLKIQRTERGDSAVYLCASSPGLLGYTFGSGTRLTVV.

This clonotype was detected only a few times. The V gene is TRBV29-1, the J gene TRBJ2-5, with 9 bases fitting TRBD2. The CDR3 contains 14 residues. Germline CDR1 and CDR2: SQVTM and ANQGSEA. After removal of 7 bases from V and 2 bases from J, the junction contained 8 bases not matched to a gene. CDR3 nucleotide sequence: TGCAGCGCATTAAGACTAGCGGAACAAGAGACCCAGTACTTC. It codes for CSALRLAEQETQYF.

The chain recombines TRBV6-4 with TRBJ2-1; 7 bases are shared with TRBD1. The CDR3 runs 14 residues. Germline V gene sequence: CDR1 MRHNA, CDR2 SNTAGT. V shed 0 bases and J 7 bases; nucleotides not matched to a gene: 3. The CDR3 reads CASSDSGGRNEQFF. The CDR3 DNA reads as TGTGCCAGCAGTGACTCAGGGGGCAGGAATGAGCAGTTCTTC.

V is TRBV6-2 or TRBV6-3 and J is TRBJ2-7; 11 positions match TRBD2. Germline CDR1 MNHEY, CDR2 SVGEGT. Trimming took 6 bases from V and 6 from J; bases not matched to a gene: 10. The CDR3 is 15 residues long. As DNA, the CDR3 is TGTGCCAGCAGAGGATCTAGCGGGGGGAGTGCCGAGCAGTACTTC. Translation: CASRGSSGGSAEQYF.

This clonotype was recorded a few times. The rearrangement uses TRBV27 and TRBJ1-1, with D uncertain. Germline-derived CDR1 and CDR2 are MNHEY and SMNVEV (reference sequence). This CDR3 is 14 amino acids long. Deletions cut 0 bases from V and 1 base from J, with 6 bases between. CDR3 residues: CASSLSEGNTEAFF. The CDR3 coding sequence is TGTGCCAGCAGTTTATCAGAGGGGAACACTGAAGCTTTCTTT.

The gene calls are TRBV6-5 and TRBJ1-6; 7 nucleotides align to TRBD1. Germline lookup yields CDR1 MNHEY and CDR2 SVGAGI. CDR3 size: 14 residues. The V segment lost 7 bases and the J segment 4 bases; nucleotides outside the gene matches: 4. The CDR3 coding sequence is TGTGCCAGCACCAGGACAGGATATAATTCACCCCTCCACTTT. Translating gives CASTRTGYNSPLHF.

V usage is TRBV7-2 and J usage is TRBJ2-5, with D uncertain. In germline, CDR1 is SGHTA, CDR2 FQGNSA. Deletions cut 4 bases from V and 3 bases from J, with 3 bases between. The CDR3 totals 11 residues. The CDR3 reads CASSWKETQYF. For the CDR3, the DNA is TGTGCCAGCAGCTGGAAAGAGACCCAGTACTTC.

This clonotype was counted between two and nine times. J is TRBJ2-7 and V is TRBV7-9; no clear D. Trimming stripped 6 bases from V and 4 bases from J, with 10 bases between. There are 12 residues in the CDR3. Germline values: CDR1 SEHNR, CDR2 FQNEAQ (reference sequence). The DNA for the CDR3 is TGTGCCAGCAGTCGGAATCTGTACGAGCAGTACTTC. Protein sequence: CASSRNLYEQYF.

This clonotype was seen a handful of times. J is TRBJ2-3 and V is TRBV7-9; TRBD2 matches at 10 bases. The CDR3 has 19 residues. Per the germline V gene, CDR1 is SEHNR and CDR2 is FQNEAQ (reference sequence). The J segment lost 3 bases and the V segment lost 7 bases, leaving 19 bases of the junction unmatched. In nucleotides, the CDR3 is TGTGCCAGCACCCCGGACCAGCGGGAGGGCCTAGAGATTACAGATACGCAGTATTTT. Protein sequence: CASTPDQREGLEITDTQYF. The variable domain in full, with the rest retrieved from reference TRBV7-9 and TRBJ2-3, is DTGVSQNPRHKITKRGQNVTFRCDPISEHNRLYWYRQTLGQGPEFLTYFQNEAQLEKSRLLSDRFSAERPKGSFSTLEIQRTEQGDSAMYLCASTPDQREGLEITDTQYFGPGTRLTVL.

This clonotype was detected a few times. This chain uses TRBV4-1 with TRBJ2-7; D is perhaps TRBD1 (6 bases). Trimming pared 0 bases from V and 2 bases from J, leaving 11 bases between. The CDR3 is 15 residues long. Germline V lookup: CDR1 MGHRA, CDR2 YSYEKL. Here the CDR3 DNA reads TGCGCCAGCAGCCAAGATCGGGCAGGGGCCTACGAGCAGTACTTC. Residues: CASSQDRAGAYEQYF.

The chain couples TRBV6-2 or TRBV6-3 to TRBJ2-1, with D perhaps TRBD1 (5 bases). V lost 10 bases and J lost 4, with 11 bases in between. The CDR3 length is 12 residues. In germline, CDR1 is MNHEY, CDR2 SVGEGT. The CDR3 sequence: CATNRFYNEQFF. The CDR3 nucleotides read TGTGCCACGAACAGGTTTTACAATGAGCAGTTCTTC.

There are a few counts of this clonotype. The gene calls are TRBV7-2 and TRBJ1-5; tentatively, D is TRBD1 (6 bases). CDR3 size: 15 residues. Germline CDR1 and CDR2: SGHTA and FQGNSA. Trimming took off 3 bases at V and 6 bases at J, with 15 bases between the two ends. CDR3 coding DNA: TGTGCCAGCAGCTTTGGGCCAGGGGCTGCTCAGCCCCAGCATTTT. The encoded protein is CASSFGPGAAQPQHF.

This clonotype turned up a few times. The chain employs TRBV2 and TRBJ1-1; TRBD1 might be the D (6 bases). V was pared by 9 bases and J by 6 bases, with 17 bases between. CDR1 and CDR2 from the germline V gene are SNHLY and FYNNEI. The CDR3 is 13 residues long. The CDR3 region has the DNA TGTGCCAGTAGGGTACAGGGTTTATCTGAAGCTTTCTTT. Its protein is CASRVQGLSEAFF.

This clonotype was detected a few times. The chain employs TRBV12-3 or TRBV12-4 and TRBJ2-1; tentatively, D is TRBD1 or TRBD2 (7 bases each). CDR3 length equals 14 residues. Trimming took 6 bases from V and 9 from J, leaving 18 bases between them. The CDR3 region is CASRRGGGGGEQFF. The CDR3 nucleotides are TGTGCCAGCAGGCGAGGGGGCGGGGGTGGTGAGCAGTTCTTC.

V is TRBV24-1 and J is TRBJ2-1; 7 bases are a match to TRBD2. CDR1 KGHDR and CDR2 SFDVKD come from the germline V gene. V lost 1 base and J lost 9; bases outside the gene matches: 11. The CDR3 has 16 residues. The chain's CDR3 is CATSDFSPSGGTEQFF. Written as DNA, the CDR3 is TGTGCCACCAGTGATTTCTCCCCTAGCGGAGGTACTGAGCAGTTCTTC.

This clonotype has at least ten counts. This rearrangement joins TRBV6-1 to TRBJ1-2, with 8 positions matching TRBD1. J lost 3 bases, V lost 6 bases, and 3 bases had no gene match. The CDR3 covers 13 residues. CDR1 and CDR2 from the germline V gene are MNHNS and SASEGT. CDR3 sequence (DNA): TGTGCCAGCAGCTTGACAGGGGACTATGGCTACACCTTC. This sequence encodes CASSLTGDYGYTF.